The rows below give T cell receptor beta chains drawn from one sample of a study of T cell changes during pregnancy in multiple sclerosis. Method: immunoSEQ multiplex PCR; TCRdb's copy keeps in-frame clones and lacks some. Here the sample spans fewer than 110,000 clones, approximately 91% being singletons. The sample here was peripheral blood, taken in the second trimester of pregnancy. All receptors derive from a female donor with multiple sclerosis, enrolled in a pregnancy study. Both conserved end residues are part of each CDR3. D genes are given only for firm matches. Clone size, where shown, is once, few, many, or a class for clones that have expanded.

V	size	J	D	DNA	CDR3
TRBV6-5	NA	TRBJ1-3	NA	TGTGCCAGCAGTTACGGGACTGGTGCTGGAAACACCATATATTTT	CASSYGTGAGNTIYF
TRBV2	NA	TRBJ1-2	NA	TGTGCCAGCACAGGGTTGGGGCTTAGTGGCGACTATGGCTACACCTTC	CASTGLGLSGDYGYTF
TRBV27	NA	TRBJ2-1	TRBD2	TGTGCCAGCAGTTTGCCCGGGACTAGCGGGAGGGGGGACGAGCAGTTCTTC	CASSLPGTSGRGDEQFF
TRBV5-1	once	TRBJ2-6	TRBD1	TGCGCCAGCAGTTACCAAGTACAGGGGACGTCTGGGGCCAACGTCCTGACTTTC	CASSYQVQGTSGANVLTF
TRBV6-6	NA	TRBJ2-5	NA	TGTGCCACCCCAGCCCGGTTCAGGGGACAAGAGACCCAGTACTTC	CATPARFRGQETQYF
TRBV4-3	NA	TRBJ2-5	TRBD1	TGCGCCAGCAGCCAAGGTATAAGGACAGGGCAAGAGACCCAGTACTTC	CASSQGIRTGQETQYF
TRBV19	NA	TRBJ2-1	TRBD2	TGTGCCAGTAGGCAACTAGCGGGAGGCTCCTACAATGAGCAGTTCTTC	CASRQLAGGSYNEQFF
TRBV6-1	NA	TRBJ2-1	TRBD2	TGTGCCAGCAGCCGAAAGGGACTATCTAACAATGAGCAGTTCTTC	CASSRKGLSNNEQFF
TRBV6-6	NA	TRBJ2-7	TRBD2	TGTGCCAGCAGTTATAGCGGGACTGGACCCTACGAGCAGTACTTC	CASSYSGTGPYEQYF
TRBV6-5	few	TRBJ2-5	TRBD2	TGTGCCAGCAGCCCGTTACTAGCGCCTCAAGAGACCCAGTACTTC	CASSPLLAPQETQYF
TRBV9	NA	TRBJ2-5	TRBD2	TGTGCCAGCAGCGTAGCGGGAGGTCTAGAGACCCAGTACTTC	CASSVAGGLETQYF
TRBV6-5	NA	TRBJ2-7	TRBD1	TGTGCCAGCAGGGCCACAGGGGGCCATCACGAGCAGTACTTC	CASRATGGHHEQYF
TRBV10-3	NA	TRBJ1-5	TRBD1	TGTGCCATCAGTGAGGGACAGGGGAATAATCAGCCCCAGCATTTT	CAISEGQGNNQPQHF
TRBV7-9	NA	TRBJ2-3	NA	TGTGCCAGCAGCCCTCCCCCCGGGGATACGCAGTATTTT	CASSPPPGDTQYF
TRBV4-3	NA	TRBJ2-3	NA	TGCGCCAGCAGCCTGGGAGGAGTGTTAGATACGCAGTATTTT	CASSLGGVLDTQYF
TRBV19	NA	TRBJ2-2	NA	TGTGCCAGTAGTATTAAGAGTATCCACGGGGAGCTGTTTTTT	CASSIKSIHGELFF
TRBV25-1	NA	TRBJ2-1	TRBD1	TGTGCCAGCAGCCCGGGACAGGGGGACTACAATGAGCAGTTCTTC	CASSPGQGDYNEQFF
TRBV4-2	few	TRBJ2-7	NA	TGTGCCAGCAGCCAAGAACCAGGGTTGGGCGAGCAGTACTTC	CASSQEPGLGEQYF
TRBV5-1	once	TRBJ2-3	NA	TGCGCCAGCAGCTTGGGGACTCCGACAGATACGCAGTATTTT	CASSLGTPTDTQYF
TRBV2	NA	TRBJ2-7	TRBD1	TGTGCCAGCAGTGCCCGACAGGGTTCGCCCTCCTACGAGCAGTACTTC	CASSARQGSPSYEQYF
TRBV6-1	NA	TRBJ1-1	TRBD1	TGTGCCAGCAGTGACCCACAGGGGGCGCCGGACACTGAAGCTTTCTTT	CASSDPQGAPDTEAFF
TRBV5-1	NA	TRBJ2-7	NA	TGCGCCAGCAGCCCGGGGGTGGACTACGAGCAGTACTTC	CASSPGVDYEQYF
TRBV6-4	NA	TRBJ2-1	TRBD2	TGTGCCAGCCCATGCCCAACAGCAGTGACTCTTAGCGGGAGGGCCATTGAGCAGTTCTTC	CASPCPTAVTLSGRAIEQFF
TRBV4-1	NA	TRBJ2-1	NA	TGCGCCAGCAGCCAAGGGGGCCCTACCTACAATGAGCAGTTCTTC	CASSQGGPTYNEQFF
TRBV29-1	NA	TRBJ2-1	NA	TGCAGGAGGGGGAGCTTCAATGAGCAGTTCTTC	CRRGSFNEQFF
TRBV28	NA	TRBJ2-7	TRBD2	TGTGCCAGCAGTTTCGGGTCTAGCGGGAGGGAGCAGTACTTC	CASSFGSSGREQYF
TRBV5-1	NA	TRBJ2-4	NA	TGCGCCAGCAGCACAGGGGAGACAGGGAGGCCTGGAGACATTCAGTACTTC	CASSTGETGRPGDIQYF
TRBV30	once	TRBJ2-6	TRBD1	TGTGCCTGGAGTGGACAGGGGGATCAAATCAACTCTGGGGCCAACGTCCTGACTTTC	CAWSGQGDQINSGANVLTF
TRBV19	NA	TRBJ2-2	NA	TGTGCCAGTAGTCTCGGACAGAACACCGGGGAGCTGTTTTTT	CASSLGQNTGELFF
TRBV28	NA	TRBJ2-3	NA	TGTGCCAGCAGCAACCACACAACAGGGCCCAACCGCGATACGCAGTATTTT	CASSNHTTGPNRDTQYF
TRBV7-9	once	TRBJ2-3	NA	TGTGCCAGCCCTAGCCTCACAGATACGCAGTATTTT	CASPSLTDTQYF
TRBV18	NA	TRBJ2-3	TRBD1	TGTGCCAGCTCACCGAGGACAGGGCAGAAAGATACGCAGTATTTT	CASSPRTGQKDTQYF
TRBV5-6	NA	TRBJ2-5	TRBD2	TGTGCCAGCAGCACAGGACTAGAAGAGACCCAGTACTTC	CASSTGLEETQYF
TRBV29-1	few	TRBJ2-1	TRBD1	TGCAGCGTTTTTGGGCAGGGGGAGCGTGAGCAGTTCTTC	CSVFGQGEREQFF
TRBV30	NA	TRBJ2-7	TRBD2	TGTGCCGCGCGGGACTGGGGAGGGTCATACGAGCAGTACTTC	CAARDWGGSYEQYF
TRBV7-9	NA	TRBJ2-6	TRBD1	TGTGCCAGCAGGTCCCGGAGGACAGGGGGTGGGGCCAACGTCCTGACTTTC	CASRSRRTGGGANVLTF
TRBV19	NA	TRBJ2-7	NA	TGTGCCAGTAGTATAGAAACCGGGACACGGACCTACGAGCAGTACTTC	CASSIETGTRTYEQYF
TRBV19	NA	TRBJ2-1	TRBD2	TGTGCCAGTAGTAATGGGGGACTAGCGGGAGACTGGGAGCAGTTCTTC	CASSNGGLAGDWEQFF
TRBV28	NA	TRBJ2-2	TRBD1	TGTGCCACCGGGACAGGGGTCACCGGGGAGCTGTTTTTT	CATGTGVTGELFF
TRBV2	once	TRBJ2-1	TRBD2	TGTGCCAGCAGACGGGAGGGGTACAATGAGCAGTTCTTC	CASRREGYNEQFF
TRBV11-2	NA	TRBJ2-7	TRBD2	TGTGCCAGCAGGGCACCGGGACTAGCTTCGAACGAGCAGTACTTC	CASRAPGLASNEQYF
TRBV19	NA	TRBJ1-1	TRBD1	TGTGCCAGTAGCCACGATCGGGAAGACAGGGGGAACACTGAAGCTTTCTTT	CASSHDREDRGNTEAFF
TRBV28	NA	TRBJ1-5	NA	TGTGCCAGCAGTCGTCCGCCGGACAGCTCGGGGCATTTT	CASSRPPDSSGHF
TRBV7-9	NA	TRBJ1-1	TRBD1	TGTGCCAGCAGCTTAGTCGACAGGGGTGTACTCTGTTTT	CASSLVDRGVLCF
TRBV7-9	NA	TRBJ1-1	NA	TGTGCCAGCAGCTTAATAGAGAACACTGAAGCTTTCTTT	CASSLIENTEAFF
TRBV10-2	NA	TRBJ2-3	NA	TGCGCCAGCAGTGATCCCTTCACAGATACGCAGTATTTT	CASSDPFTDTQYF
TRBV7-6	NA	TRBJ2-1	NA	TGTGCCAGCAGCTTAGTTCTAGCCAATGAGCAGTTCTTC	CASSLVLANEQFF
TRBV7-9	NA	TRBJ1-1	NA	TGTGCCAGCGGGGAGGTCTCGGGAGGAGAAGCTTTCTTT	CASGEVSGGEAFF
TRBV19	NA	TRBJ1-1	NA	TGTGCCAGTAGTATTCAGAAGAACACTGAAGCTTTCTTT	CASSIQKNTEAFF